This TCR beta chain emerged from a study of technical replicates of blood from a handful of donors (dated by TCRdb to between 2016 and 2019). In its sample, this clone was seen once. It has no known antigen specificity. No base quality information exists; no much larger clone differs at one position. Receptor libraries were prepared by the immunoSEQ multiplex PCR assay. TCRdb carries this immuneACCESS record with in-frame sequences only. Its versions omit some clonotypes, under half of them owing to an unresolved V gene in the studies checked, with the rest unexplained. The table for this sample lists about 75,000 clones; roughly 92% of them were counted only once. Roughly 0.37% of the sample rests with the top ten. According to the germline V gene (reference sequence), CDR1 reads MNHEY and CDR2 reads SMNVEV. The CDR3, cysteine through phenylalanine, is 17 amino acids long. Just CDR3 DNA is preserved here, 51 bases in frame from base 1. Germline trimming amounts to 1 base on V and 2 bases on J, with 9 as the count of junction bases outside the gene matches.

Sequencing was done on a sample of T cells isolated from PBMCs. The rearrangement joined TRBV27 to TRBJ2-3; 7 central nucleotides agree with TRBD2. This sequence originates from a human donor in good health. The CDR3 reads CASSLFRTRTNTDTQYF. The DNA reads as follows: TGTGCCAGCAGTTTATTTAGGACTAGGACGAACACAGATACGCAGTATTTT.